The clone carrying this T cell receptor (beta chain) has ten or more counts. The entry originates in a study of patients and donors after allogeneic stem cell transplantation. A single record per CDR3 protein comes from TCRdb applying MiXCR to the RT-PCR reads. The sample includes roughly 940,000 distinct CDR3 sequences, roughly 18% of them seen just once. CDR3 size: 18 residues. Germline CDR1 is LGHNA and CDR2 is YNFKEQ. V shed 0 bases and J 1 base; nucleotides not matched to a gene: 8. The chain uses TRBV4-2 and TRBJ2-5, with TRBD2 matching over 10 bases. This sequence was found in a human donor who was either an allogeneic HSCT recipient or a stem cell or donor lymphocyte infusion donor (not recorded which). It is not recorded whose cells these are; they may come from a transplant donor. The sequencing input was blood, either unsorted or a sorted T cell fraction (not recorded which). This CDR3 reads CASSQELELAGFQETQYF. The CDR3 bases are TGTGCCAGCAGCCAAGAACTTGAACTAGCGGGATTCCAAGAGACCCAGTACTTC.